This T cell receptor beta chain stems from a study of T-cell memory formation after mild COVID-19. Unmatched junction bases numbered 5, after V lost 3 bases and J lost 4 bases. Germline V CDR1 and CDR2: SGDLS, YYNGEE. This CDR3 is 14 amino acids long. A 5'RACE reaction primed in the constant segment made cDNA libraries of TCR alpha and TCR beta, and these carried sample barcodes and UMIs. TCRdb ran MiXCR on the 5' RACE reads and lists one entry per CDR3 protein. The sample yields hundreds of thousands of distinct CDR3 sequences, roughly 20% seen once. The chain recombines TRBV9 with TRBJ2-5; TRBD1 aligns across 8 bases. The specimen sequenced was PBMCs or a T cell subset sorted from them (not recorded which). The origin of this receptor is an adult woman who had mild COVID-19 (a few samples of this study predate the infection). Cell type and time point are not known. CDR3 DNA sequence: TGTGCCAGCAGCGCCGACAGGGGCGGAGAGACCCAGTACTTC. It is translated as CASSADRGGETQYF.